This T cell receptor (beta chain) originates from a study of blood T cell repertoires in COVID-19. Study context: COVID-19 samples from acute and convalescent phases originated in the United States, Italy and Spain. T cells, B-cell-depleted T cells, or PBMCs supplied cDNA or gDNA.

Patients from Seattle were sampled longitudinally, starting during active infection. With 3 bases clipped from V and 11 bases from J, the junction kept 11 bases outside the gene matches. Germline V gene sequence: CDR1 SGHTS, CDR2 YDEGEE. The CDR3 spans 14 residues. In the authors' workflow: Nucleated cell number was recorded as an estimate derived from reference gene primer amplification. The table came from immunoSEQ multiplex PCR; TCRdb's copy has only in-frame clones and leaves some out. The DNA gave D and trimming, while V, J and clone size come from that table. The sample includes around 190,000 clones, about four fifths of them seen just once. The sample holds one count of this clone.

The chain carries TRBV5-8 and TRBJ2-1, with TRBD2 matching over 7 bases. This TCR derives from an older woman with COVID-19, enrolled during active disease. Sequenced: peripheral blood. The CDR3 coding sequence is TGTGCCAGCAGCTCTTCGATAGCGGGTACTAAGCAGTTCTTC. Encoded protein: CASSSSIAGTKQFF. Combining the CDR3 with reference TRBV5-8 and TRBJ2-1 gives the whole variable domain EAGVTQSPTHLIKTRGQQATLRCSPISGHTSVYWYQQALGLGLQFLLWYDEGEERNRGNFPPRFSGRQFPNYSSELNVNALELEDSALYLCASSSSIAGTKQFFGPGTRLTVL.